This T cell receptor (beta chain) was documented in a study of blood T cell repertoires in COVID-19. Across the study: Samples of COVID-19 (acute and convalescent) were obtained from the United States, Italy and Spain. PBMCs, B-cell-depleted T cells, or T cells provided the cDNA or gDNA that made up the material.

Seattle patients were enrolled during active infection and followed longitudinally. Trimming pared 5 bases from V and 0 bases from J, leaving 11 bases between. This CDR3 spans 15 amino acids. Per germline, CDR1 SGHTA and CDR2 FQGTGA. As originally analysed: Quantification of nucleated cells was approximated via reference gene primer amplification. Measured with immunoSEQ multiplex PCR; TCRdb has only the in-frame clones, and not every one. For V, J and clone size, that table is used; D and trimming come from the DNA. The sample carries tens of thousands of clones, roughly three quarters recorded once.

The gene calls are TRBV7-3 and TRBJ2-1; perhaps TRBD2 as D (5 bases). The clonotype originates from a man aged 70-80 years with COVID-19, enrolled during active disease. Source material: peripheral blood. CDR3 nucleotide sequence: TGTGCCAGCAGCAACGACGGAGGCTCCTACAATGAGCAGTTCTTC. Residues: CASSNDGGSYNEQFF.